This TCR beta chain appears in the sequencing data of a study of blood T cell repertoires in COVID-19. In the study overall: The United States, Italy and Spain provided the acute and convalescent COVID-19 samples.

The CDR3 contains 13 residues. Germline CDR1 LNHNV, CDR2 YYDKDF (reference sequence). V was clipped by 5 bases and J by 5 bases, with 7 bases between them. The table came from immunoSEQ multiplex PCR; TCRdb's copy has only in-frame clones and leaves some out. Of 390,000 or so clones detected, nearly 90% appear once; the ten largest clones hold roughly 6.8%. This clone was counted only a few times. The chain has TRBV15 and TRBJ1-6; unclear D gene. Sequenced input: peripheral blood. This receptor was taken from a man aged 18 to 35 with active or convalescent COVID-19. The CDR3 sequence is CATSDTNNSPLHF. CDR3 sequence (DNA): TGTGCCACCAGCGACACAAATAATTCACCCCTCCACTTT.